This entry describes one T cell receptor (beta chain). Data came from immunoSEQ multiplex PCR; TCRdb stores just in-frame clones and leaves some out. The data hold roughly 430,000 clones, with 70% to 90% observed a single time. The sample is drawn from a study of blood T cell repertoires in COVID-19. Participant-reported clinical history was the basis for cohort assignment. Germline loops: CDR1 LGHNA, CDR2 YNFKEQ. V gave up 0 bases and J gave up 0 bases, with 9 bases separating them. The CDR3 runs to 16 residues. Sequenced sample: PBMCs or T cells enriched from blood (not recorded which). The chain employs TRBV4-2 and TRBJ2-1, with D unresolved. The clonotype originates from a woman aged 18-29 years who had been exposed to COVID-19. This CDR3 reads CASSQDMAASYNEQFF. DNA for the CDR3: TGTGCCAGCAGCCAAGATATGGCTGCCTCCTACAATGAGCAGTTCTTC.